This T cell receptor (beta chain) comes out of a study of Graves' ophthalmopathy and Graves' hyperthyroidism. Study observations and caveats: Ophthalmopathy cases were distinguished from stable hyperthyroidism by a 13-signature model, reaching 85% to 90% sensitivity and around 80% specificity.

There are many counts of this clonotype. What it recognizes is unknown. Researchers took RNA transcripts and amplified TCR beta CDR3 regions from them. RT-PCR was first run with HTBI primers, then multiplex PCR in a second round. One entry per CDR3 protein results from TCRdb running MiXCR on the multiplex PCR reads. The repertoire includes more than 300,000 distinct CDR3 sequences, 15% of them detected once, and around 7% sits in the top ten. The germline V gene has CDR1 LNHDA and CDR2 SQIVND (reference sequence). The CDR3 totals 13 residues. Trimming removed 1 base at V and 3 bases at J, with 4 bases between.

This sequence originates from a woman younger than 35 with stable Graves' hyperthyroidism. Material: peripheral blood. This rearrangement joins TRBV19 to TRBJ1-5, with D unresolved. CDR3 sequence: CASSIVPNQPQHF. CDR3 nucleotides: TGTGCCAGTAGTATAGTACCCAATCAGCCCCAGCATTTT.